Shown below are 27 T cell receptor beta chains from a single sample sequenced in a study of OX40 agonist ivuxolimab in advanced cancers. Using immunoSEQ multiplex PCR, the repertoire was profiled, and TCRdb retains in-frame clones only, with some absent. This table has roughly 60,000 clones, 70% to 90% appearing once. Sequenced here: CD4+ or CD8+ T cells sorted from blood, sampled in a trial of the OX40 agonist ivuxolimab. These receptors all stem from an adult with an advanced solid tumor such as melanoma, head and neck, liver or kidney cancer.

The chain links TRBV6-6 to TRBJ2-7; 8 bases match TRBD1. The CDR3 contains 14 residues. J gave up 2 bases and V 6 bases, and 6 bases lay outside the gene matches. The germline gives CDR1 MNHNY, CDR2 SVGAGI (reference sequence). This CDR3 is CASRVQGGTYEQYF. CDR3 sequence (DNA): TGTGCCAGCAGAGTACAGGGGGGTACCTACGAGCAGTACTTC.

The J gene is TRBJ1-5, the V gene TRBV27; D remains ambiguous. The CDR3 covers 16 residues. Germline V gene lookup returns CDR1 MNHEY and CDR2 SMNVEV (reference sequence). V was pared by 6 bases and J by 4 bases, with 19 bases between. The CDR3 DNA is TGTGCCAGCAGGACGTCAAAATGGGGTCGAAATCAGCCCCAGCATTTT. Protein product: CASRTSKWGRNQPQHF.

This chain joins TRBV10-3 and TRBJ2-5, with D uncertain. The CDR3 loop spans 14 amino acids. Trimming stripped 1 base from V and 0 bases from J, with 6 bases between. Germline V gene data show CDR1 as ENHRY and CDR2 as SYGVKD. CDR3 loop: CAISELGNQETQYF. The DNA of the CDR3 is TGTGCCATCAGTGAGTTGGGTAACCAAGAGACCCAGTACTTC.

The CDR3 region is CASSLATGVSGANVLTF. CDR3 coding DNA: TGTGCCAGCAGTTTGGCAACAGGGGTCTCTGGGGCCAACGTCCTGACTTTC. The rearrangement joins TRBV27 to TRBJ2-6, with 7 nucleotides matching TRBD1. Germline lookup yields CDR1 MNHEY and CDR2 SMNVEV (reference sequence). V dropped 3 bases and J dropped 0; count of bases not matched to a gene: 5. The CDR3 consists of 17 residues.

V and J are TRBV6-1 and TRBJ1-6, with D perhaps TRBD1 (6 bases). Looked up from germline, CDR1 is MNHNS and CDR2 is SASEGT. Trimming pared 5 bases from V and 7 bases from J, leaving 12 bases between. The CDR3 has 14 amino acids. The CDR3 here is CASSTTGQNSPLHF. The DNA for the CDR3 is TGTGCCAGCAGTACTACAGGGCAAAATTCACCCCTCCACTTT.

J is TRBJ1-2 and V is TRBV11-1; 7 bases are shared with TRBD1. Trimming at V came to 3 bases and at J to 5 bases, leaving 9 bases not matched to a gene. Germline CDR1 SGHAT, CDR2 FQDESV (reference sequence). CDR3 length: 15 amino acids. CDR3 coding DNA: TGTGCCAGCAGCTTCCGGGACAGCGGCGAGTATGGCTACACCTTC. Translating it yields CASSFRDSGEYGYTF.

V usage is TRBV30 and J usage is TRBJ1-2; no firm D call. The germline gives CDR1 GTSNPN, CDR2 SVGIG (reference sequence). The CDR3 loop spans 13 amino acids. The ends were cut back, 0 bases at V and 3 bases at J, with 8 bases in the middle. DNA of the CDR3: TGTGCCTGGAGTGTTGGTAGGGACTATGGCTACACCTTC. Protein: CAWSVGRDYGYTF. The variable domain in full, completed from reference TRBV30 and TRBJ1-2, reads SQTIHQWPATLVQPVGSPLSLECTVEGTSNPNLYWYRQAAGRGLQLLFYSVGIGQISSEVPQNLSASRPQDRQFILSSKKLLLSDSGFYLCAWSVGRDYGYTFGSGTRLTVV.

The CDR3: CASSLGATGLGNTIYF. The CDR3, as DNA: TGTGCCAGCAGCTTAGGAGCTACAGGCCTCGGGAACACCATATATTTT. V and J are TRBV7-3 and TRBJ1-3, with D possibly matching TRBD1 (5 bases). Trimming left V 2 bases short and J 7 bases short, with 18 bases between. The CDR3 has 16 residues. The germline V gene has CDR1 SGHTA and CDR2 FQGTGA. Filled out from reference TRBV7-3 and TRBJ1-3, the complete variable domain reads GAGVSQTPSNKVTEKGKYVELRCDPISGHTALYWYRQSLGQGPEFLIYFQGTGAADDSGLPNDRFFAVRPEGSVSTLKIQRTERGDSAVYLCASSLGATGLGNTIYFGEGSWLTVV.

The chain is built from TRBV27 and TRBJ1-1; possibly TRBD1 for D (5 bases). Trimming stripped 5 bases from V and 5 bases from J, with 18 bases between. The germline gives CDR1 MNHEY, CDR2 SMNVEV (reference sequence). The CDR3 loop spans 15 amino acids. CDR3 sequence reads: CASSAWDRGGTEAFF. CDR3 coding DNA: TGTGCCAGCAGTGCATGGGACCGGGGGGGAACTGAAGCTTTCTTT.

This CDR3 is CASSKTTGQPQHF. The CDR3 DNA reads TGTGCCAGCAGTAAGACAACGGGACAGCCCCAGCATTTT. The rearrangement joins TRBV6-5 to TRBJ1-5; D is uncertain. CDR1 is MNHEY and CDR2 is SVGAGI in the germline V gene. V was cut by 5 bases and J by 7 bases, with 12 bases left in between. CDR3 length: 13 residues.

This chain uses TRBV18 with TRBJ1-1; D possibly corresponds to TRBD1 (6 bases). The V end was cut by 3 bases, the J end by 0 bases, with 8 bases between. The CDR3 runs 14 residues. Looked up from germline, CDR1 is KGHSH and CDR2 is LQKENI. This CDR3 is CASSPGQLNTEAFF. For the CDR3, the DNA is TGTGCCAGCTCACCTGGACAGTTGAACACTGAAGCTTTCTTT.

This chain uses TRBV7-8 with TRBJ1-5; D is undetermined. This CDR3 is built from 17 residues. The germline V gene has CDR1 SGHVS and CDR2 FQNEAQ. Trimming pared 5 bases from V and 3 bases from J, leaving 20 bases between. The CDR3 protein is CASSPPGVGIPNQPQHF. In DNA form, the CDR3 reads TGTGCCAGCAGCCCCCCCGGGGTCGGGATCCCCAATCAGCCCCAGCATTTT.

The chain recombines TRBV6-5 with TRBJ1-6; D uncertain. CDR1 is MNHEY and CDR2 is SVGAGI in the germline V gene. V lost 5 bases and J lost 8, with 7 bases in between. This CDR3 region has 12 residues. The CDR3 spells CASSLLDSPLHF. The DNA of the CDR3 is TGTGCCAGCAGTCTCCTGGATTCACCCCTCCACTTT.

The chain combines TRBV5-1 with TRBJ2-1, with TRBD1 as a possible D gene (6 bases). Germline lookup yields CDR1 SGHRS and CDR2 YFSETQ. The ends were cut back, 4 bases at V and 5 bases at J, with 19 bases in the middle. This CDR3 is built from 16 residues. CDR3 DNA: TGCGCCAGCAGCGGGGGCGGATCCGCTCTCCACAATGAGCAGTTCTTC. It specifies CASSGGGSALHNEQFF.

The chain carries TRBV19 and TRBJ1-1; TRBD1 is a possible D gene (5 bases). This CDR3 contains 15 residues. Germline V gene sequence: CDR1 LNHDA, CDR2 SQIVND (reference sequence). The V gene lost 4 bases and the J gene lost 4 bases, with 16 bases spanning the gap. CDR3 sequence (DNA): TGTGCCAGTAGTAGGGGGTGGGGGAGTAGCACTGAAGCTTTCTTT. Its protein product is CASSRGWGSSTEAFF.

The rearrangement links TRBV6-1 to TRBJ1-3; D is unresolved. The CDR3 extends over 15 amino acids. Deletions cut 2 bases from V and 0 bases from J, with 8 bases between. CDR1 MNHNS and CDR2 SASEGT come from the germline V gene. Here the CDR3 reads CASSEMLSSGNTIYF. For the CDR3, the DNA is TGTGCCAGCAGTGAAATGCTTAGCTCTGGAAACACCATATATTTT.

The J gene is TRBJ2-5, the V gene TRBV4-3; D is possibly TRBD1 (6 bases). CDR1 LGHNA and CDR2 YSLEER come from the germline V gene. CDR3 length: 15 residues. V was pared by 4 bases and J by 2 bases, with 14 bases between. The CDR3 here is CASSRGQLRQETQYF. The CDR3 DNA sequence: TGCGCCAGCAGCCGAGGACAGCTAAGACAAGAGACCCAGTACTTC.

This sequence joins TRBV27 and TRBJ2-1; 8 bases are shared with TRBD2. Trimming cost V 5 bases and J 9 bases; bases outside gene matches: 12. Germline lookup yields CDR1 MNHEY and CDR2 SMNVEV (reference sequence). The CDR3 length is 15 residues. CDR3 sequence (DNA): TGTGCCAGCAGTCATGGGGGGACTAGAGGCGGTGAGCAGTTCTTC. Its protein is CASSHGGTRGGEQFF.

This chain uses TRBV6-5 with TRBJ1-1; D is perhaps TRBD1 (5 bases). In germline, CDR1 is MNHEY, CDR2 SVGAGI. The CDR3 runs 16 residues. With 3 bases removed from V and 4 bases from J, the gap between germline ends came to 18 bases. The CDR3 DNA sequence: TGTGCCAGCAGTTATCCAGGAGGGGAGTTGTTCACTGAAGCTTTCTTT. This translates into CASSYPGGELFTEAFF.

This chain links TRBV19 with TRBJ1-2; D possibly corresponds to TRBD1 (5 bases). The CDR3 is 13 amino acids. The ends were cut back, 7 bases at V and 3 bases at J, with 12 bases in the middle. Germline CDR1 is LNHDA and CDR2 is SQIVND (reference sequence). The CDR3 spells CASIRDVDYGYTF. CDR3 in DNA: TGTGCCAGTATTAGGGACGTAGACTATGGCTACACCTTC.

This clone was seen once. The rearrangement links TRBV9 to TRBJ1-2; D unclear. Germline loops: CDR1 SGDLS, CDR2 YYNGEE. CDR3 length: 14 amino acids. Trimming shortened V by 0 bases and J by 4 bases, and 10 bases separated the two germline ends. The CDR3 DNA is TGTGCCAGCAGCGTAGAATCCGTCCCCTATGGCTACACCTTC. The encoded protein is CASSVESVPYGYTF. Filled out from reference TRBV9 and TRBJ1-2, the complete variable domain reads DSGVTQTPKHLITATGQRVTLRCSPRSGDLSVYWYQQSLDQGLQFLIQYYNGEERAKGNILERFSAQQFPDLHSELNLSSLELGDSALYFCASSVESVPYGYTFGSGTRLTVV.

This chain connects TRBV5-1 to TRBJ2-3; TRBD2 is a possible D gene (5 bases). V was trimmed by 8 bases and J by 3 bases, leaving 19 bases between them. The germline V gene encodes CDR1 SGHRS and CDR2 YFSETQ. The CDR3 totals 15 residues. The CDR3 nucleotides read TGCGCCAGTCAACCAGACGGGGTGACGACAGATACGCAGTATTTT. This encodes CASQPDGVTTDTQYF.

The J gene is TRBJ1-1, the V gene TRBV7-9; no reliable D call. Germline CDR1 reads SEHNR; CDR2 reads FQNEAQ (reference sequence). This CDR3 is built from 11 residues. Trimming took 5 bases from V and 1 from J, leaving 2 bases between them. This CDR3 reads CASSQNTEAFF. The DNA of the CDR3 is TGTGCCAGCAGCCAGAACACTGAAGCTTTCTTT.

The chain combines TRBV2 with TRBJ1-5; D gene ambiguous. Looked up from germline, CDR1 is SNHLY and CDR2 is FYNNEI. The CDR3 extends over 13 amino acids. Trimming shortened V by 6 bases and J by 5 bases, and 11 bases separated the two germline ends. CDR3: CASRFGVYQPQHF. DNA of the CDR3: TGTGCCAGCAGATTCGGGGTATATCAGCCCCAGCATTTT.

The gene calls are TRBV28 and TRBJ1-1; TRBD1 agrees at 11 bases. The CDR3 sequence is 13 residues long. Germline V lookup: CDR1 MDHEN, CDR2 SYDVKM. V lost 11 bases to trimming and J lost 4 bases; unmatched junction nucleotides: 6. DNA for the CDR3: TGTGCCGGCCAAGGGACAGGGGGCACTGAAGCTTTCTTT. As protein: CAGQGTGGTEAFF.

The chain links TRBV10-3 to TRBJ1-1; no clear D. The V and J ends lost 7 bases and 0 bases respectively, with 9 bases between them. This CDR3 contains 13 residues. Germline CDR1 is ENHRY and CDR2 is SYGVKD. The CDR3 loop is CAITPSVNTEAFF. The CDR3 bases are TGTGCCATCACTCCTTCGGTGAACACTGAAGCTTTCTTT.

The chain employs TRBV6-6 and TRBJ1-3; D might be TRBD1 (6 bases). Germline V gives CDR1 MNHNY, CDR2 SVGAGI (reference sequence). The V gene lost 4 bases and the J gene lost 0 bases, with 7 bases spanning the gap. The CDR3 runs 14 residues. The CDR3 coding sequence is TGTGCCAGCAGTTCACAGGGCTCTGGAAACACCATATATTTT. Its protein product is CASSSQGSGNTIYF.